Listed below are T cell receptor beta chains from one sample, sequenced in a study of radiation and T cells in renal cell carcinoma. TCRdb keeps only in-frame clones here, not all; method: immunoSEQ multiplex PCR. This table holds about 74,000 clones, 80% to 90% found once. This specimen was blood, taken from a patient whose treatment included radiotherapy and nephrectomy. These receptors were taken from a woman aged 70-85 years with renal cell carcinoma. CDR3s include the opening cysteine and the closing phenylalanine or tryptophan. D genes are given only for firm matches. The size of a clone is reported for some rows only, either as once, few or many, or as a class for expanded clones.

clone_size j_call v_call d_call cdr3_nt cdr3_aa
NA TRBJ1-4 TRBV11-3 TRBD1 TGTGCCAGCAGCGGACAGGGGGCGTTTGAAAAACTGTTTTTT CASSGQGAFEKLFF
NA TRBJ1-1 TRBV27 NA TGTGCCAGCAGTTTATCCACGGCTCCGAACACTGAAGCTTTCTTT CASSLSTAPNTEAFF
NA TRBJ1-5 TRBV27 TRBD1 TGTGCCAGTAAATACAGGGGTACGGGCAATCAGCCCCAGCATTTT CASKYRGTGNQPQHF
NA TRBJ2-7 TRBV21-1 NA TGTGCCAGCAGCAAATCCGGCGGGTTCTCGTCCTACGAGCAGTACTTC CASSKSGGFSSYEQYF
NA TRBJ1-4 TRBV2 NA TGTGCCAGCAGTAGGGATAACCCCCGAGCCACTAATGAAAAACTGTTTTTT CASSRDNPRATNEKLFF
NA TRBJ1-5 TRBV2 NA TGTGCCAGCAACGAGGGGGGGCCAAGCAATCAGCCCCAGCATTTT CASNEGGPSNQPQHF
once TRBJ1-1 TRBV6-6 NA TGTGCCAGCAGTTACTCGAGTGGCATTAGAAATGAAGCTTTCTTT CASSYSSGIRNEAFF
NA TRBJ1-4 TRBV27 NA TGTGCCAGCATCACGGGGGGGGAAAAACTGTTTTTT CASITGGEKLFF
NA TRBJ1-5 TRBV5-8 NA TGTGCCAGCAGCTTGGGCATGCTCAGTAGCAATCAGCCCCAGCATTTT CASSLGMLSSNQPQHF
NA TRBJ1-2 TRBV19 NA TGTGCCAGTAGTATGACGGAGTATGGCTACACCTTC CASSMTEYGYTF
few TRBJ2-7 TRBV19 NA TGTGCCAGTAGTAGCGCCTTGACGGGGAACGAGCAGTACTTC CASSSALTGNEQYF
NA TRBJ1-2 TRBV6-5 NA TGTGCGACCAGGACGACAGACATCTATGGCTACACCTTC CATRTTDIYGYTF
NA TRBJ2-7 TRBV4-3 NA TGCGCCAGCAGCCAAGGAATGGAGGGCTCCTACGAGCAGTACTTC CASSQGMEGSYEQYF
once TRBJ1-1 TRBV5-4 TRBD1 TGTGCCAGCAGTCAACAGGGGGCTTTGGGGACTGAAGCTTTCTTT CASSQQGALGTEAFF